The 10 T cell receptor beta chains in this list originate from one sample, sequenced in a study of T cells in Graves' hyperthyroidism and ophthalmopathy. RNA transcripts gave rise to amplified TCR beta CDR3 regions. TCR CDR3 regions were first amplified by RT-PCR with HTBI primers. TCRdb called the multiplex PCR reads again in MiXCR, with one record for every CDR3 protein. The sample contains about half a million distinct CDR3 sequences, approximately 16% of which appear only once. The sequencing sample was made of blood. All receptors come from a woman younger than 45 with Graves' ophthalmopathy.

This chain joins TRBV20-1 and TRBJ1-4; D unclear. CDR3 size: 15 residues. V shed 0 bases and J shed 5 bases, with 13 bases lying between them. From germline, CDR1 is DFQATT and CDR2 SNEGSKA (reference sequence). In DNA, the CDR3 is TGCAGTGCTAGAGATATCGGGCGGCAGAATGAAAAACTGTTTTTT. Translated: CSARDIGRQNEKLFF.

This clonotype appeared a few times. The chain has TRBV3-1 and TRBJ1-2; the D gene is possibly TRBD1 (6 bases). V lost 4 bases and J lost 8, with 14 bases in between. The CDR3 runs 13 residues. Germline values: CDR1 LGHDT, CDR2 YNNKEL (reference sequence). CDR3 bases: TGTGCCAGCAGCCCCAAGGGGGGAAGAGGCTACACCTTC. Its protein product is CASSPKGGRGYTF. Full variable domain (remainder filled in from reference TRBV3-1 and TRBJ1-2): DTAVSQTPKYLVTQMGNDKSIKCEQNLGHDTMYWYKQDSKKFLKIMFSYNNKELIINETVPNRFSPKSPDKAHLNLHINSLELGDSAVYFCASSPKGGRGYTFGSGTRLTVV.

The chain employs TRBV29-1 and TRBJ2-2; 11 bases align to TRBD1. The CDR3 consists of 15 residues. Looked up from germline, CDR1 is SQVTM and CDR2 is ANQGSEA. V lost 3 bases to trimming and J lost 5 bases; unmatched junction nucleotides: 5. CDR3 in amino acids: CSVDGQGAGTGELFF. Here the CDR3 DNA reads TGCAGCGTTGACGGACAGGGGGCGGGGACCGGGGAGCTGTTTTTT.

In this sample, this clonotype turned up many times. The rearrangement joins TRBV18 to TRBJ1-3; a possible D gene is TRBD1 (6 bases). CDR1 KGHSH and CDR2 LQKENI come from the germline V gene. This CDR3 has 14 residues. Between the trimmed V and J ends, which lost 3 bases and 4 bases, there was a span of 10 bases. DNA for the CDR3: TGTGCCAGCTCACCGCTCAGGGGAGGAAACACCATATATTTT. Its translation: CASSPLRGGNTIYF.

V gene TRBV28 combines with J gene TRBJ2-1; TRBD2 aligns across 8 bases. The CDR3 has 15 amino acids. Unmatched junction bases numbered 10, after V lost 3 bases and J lost 9 bases. Germline V lookup: CDR1 MDHEN, CDR2 SYDVKM. The CDR3 nucleotides read TGTGCCAGCAGTTTCTTCGGGAGGGGGACTGGTGAGCAGTTCTTC. Protein product: CASSFFGRGTGEQFF.

This clonotype appeared many times. The chain recombines TRBV5-1 with TRBJ2-1, with 12 bases identical to TRBD2. CDR3 length equals 16 residues. Germline V gene lookup returns CDR1 SGHRS and CDR2 YFSETQ. V was pared by 0 bases and J by 6 bases, with 4 bases of the junction left unmatched. The CDR3 reads CASSLAASGRGNEQFF. The DNA for the CDR3 is TGCGCCAGCAGCTTGGCGGCTAGCGGGAGGGGCAATGAGCAGTTCTTC.

This clonotype was seen ten or more times. This chain joins TRBV24-1 and TRBJ2-1, with 10 bases lining up with TRBD2. The germline V gene has CDR1 KGHDR and CDR2 SFDVKD. The CDR3 consists of 16 residues. The ends lost 4 bases at V and 3 bases at J; junction bases unmatched: 5. The CDR3 protein is CATSDPLAGSYNEQFF. CDR3 nucleotide sequence: TGTGCCACCAGTGACCCACTAGCGGGGAGCTACAATGAGCAGTTCTTC.

This clonotype was seen many times. The chain uses TRBV28 and TRBJ1-2; D possibly corresponds to TRBD1 (5 bases). Trimming shortened V by 8 bases and J by 4 bases, and 8 bases separated the two germline ends. The germline V gene has CDR1 MDHEN and CDR2 SYDVKM. This CDR3 is 11 amino acids long. The CDR3 reads CASHGGYGYTF. The CDR3 DNA follows: TGTGCCAGCCACGGGGGCTATGGCTACACCTTC.

This clonotype was detected ten times or more. The chain uses TRBV5-1 and TRBJ2-7; D may match TRBD1 or TRBD2 (6 bases each). V was cut by 1 base and J by 7 bases, with 18 bases left in between. Germline V gene data show CDR1 as SGHRS and CDR2 as YFSETQ. The CDR3 loop spans 15 amino acids. The CDR3 sequence: CASSLTNPGAGEQYF. Here the CDR3 DNA reads TGCGCCAGCAGCTTGACCAACCCAGGGGCGGGGGAGCAGTACTTC.

Only a few counts were recorded for this clonotype. The J gene is TRBJ1-4, the V gene TRBV5-5; 7 nucleotides match TRBD1. The CDR3 length is 14 residues. Germline CDR1 reads SGHKS; CDR2 reads YYEKEE (reference sequence). After removal of 4 bases from V and 7 bases from J, the junction contained 7 bases not matched to a gene. In DNA form, the CDR3 reads TGTGCCAGCAGCCCAACAGGGGACGGTGAAAAACTGTTTTTT. It encodes CASSPTGDGEKLFF.